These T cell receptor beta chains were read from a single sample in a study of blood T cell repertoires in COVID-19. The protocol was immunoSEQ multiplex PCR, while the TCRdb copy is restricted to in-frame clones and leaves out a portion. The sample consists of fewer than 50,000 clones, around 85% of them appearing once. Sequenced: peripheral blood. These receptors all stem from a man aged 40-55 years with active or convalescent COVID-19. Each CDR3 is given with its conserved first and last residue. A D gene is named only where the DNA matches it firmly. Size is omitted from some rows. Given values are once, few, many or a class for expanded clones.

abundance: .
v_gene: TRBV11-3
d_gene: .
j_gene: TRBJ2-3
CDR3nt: TGTGCCAGCAGCCTCGACGGAGCTAGCACAGATACGCAGTATTTT
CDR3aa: CASSLDGASTDTQYF

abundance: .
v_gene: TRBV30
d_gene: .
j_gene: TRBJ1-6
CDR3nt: TGTGCCTGGAGTGAACCAGGGTCCTCACCCCTCCACTTT
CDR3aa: CAWSEPGSSPLHF

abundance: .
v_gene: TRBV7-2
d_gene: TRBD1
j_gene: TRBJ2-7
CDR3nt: TGTGCCAGCAGCCCCCGGACAGGGGTCCACGAGCAGTACTTC
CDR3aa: CASSPRTGVHEQYF

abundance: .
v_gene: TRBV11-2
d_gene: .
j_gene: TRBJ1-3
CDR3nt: TGTGCCAGCGCCAAAACAGCTCTCACTGGAAACACCATATATTTT
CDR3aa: CASAKTALTGNTIYF

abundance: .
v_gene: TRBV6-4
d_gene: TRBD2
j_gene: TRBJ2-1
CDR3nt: TGTGCCAGCAGCGGACTAGCGGGAAATGAGCAGTTCTTC
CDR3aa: CASSGLAGNEQFF

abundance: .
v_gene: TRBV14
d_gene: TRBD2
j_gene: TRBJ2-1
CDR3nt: TGTGCCAGCAGCCAAGAGGGACTAGCCATTAAGAATGAGCAGTTCTTC
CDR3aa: CASSQEGLAIKNEQFF

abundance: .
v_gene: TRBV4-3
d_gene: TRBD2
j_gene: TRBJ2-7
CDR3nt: TGCGCCAGCAGCCCCGGGAGGGTAGGGGGTGAGCAGTACTTC
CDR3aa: CASSPGRVGGEQYF

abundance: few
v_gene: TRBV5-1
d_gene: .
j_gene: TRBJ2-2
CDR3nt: TGCGCCAGCAGCTTATTCGGGGTCGGCGGGGAGCTGTTTTTT
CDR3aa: CASSLFGVGGELFF

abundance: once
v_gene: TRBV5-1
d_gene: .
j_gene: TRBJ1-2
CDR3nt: TGCGCCAGCAGTTTGACCGGGATCCCGGATCACTATGGCTACACCTTC
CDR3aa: CASSLTGIPDHYGYTF

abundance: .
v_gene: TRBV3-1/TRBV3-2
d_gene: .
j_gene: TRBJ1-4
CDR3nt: TGTGCCAGCAGCCAAGACAGGCTGAATGAAAAACTGTTTTTT
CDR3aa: CASSQDRLNEKLFF

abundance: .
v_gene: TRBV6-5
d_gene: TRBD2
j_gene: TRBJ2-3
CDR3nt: TGTGCCAGCACCGAACTAGCGGGGGCAGATACGCAGTATTTT
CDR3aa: CASTELAGADTQYF

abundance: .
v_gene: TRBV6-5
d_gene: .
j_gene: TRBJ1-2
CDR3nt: TGTGCCAGCACGGCGGGTAAAAACTATGGCTACACCTTC
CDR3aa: CASTAGKNYGYTF

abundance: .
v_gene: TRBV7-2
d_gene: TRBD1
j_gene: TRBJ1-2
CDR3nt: TGTGCCAGCAGTCCAGACAGGGACTATGGCTACACCTTC
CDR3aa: CASSPDRDYGYTF

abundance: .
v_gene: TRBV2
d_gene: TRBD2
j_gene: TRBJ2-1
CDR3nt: TGTGCCAGCAGTGGACTAGCGGGAGCGGACAATGAGCAGTTCTTC
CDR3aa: CASSGLAGADNEQFF

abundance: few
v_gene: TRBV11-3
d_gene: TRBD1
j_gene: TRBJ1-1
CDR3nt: TGTGCCAGCAGCCTGTATATGACAGGGCGGTCTGAAGCTTTCTTT
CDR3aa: CASSLYMTGRSEAFF

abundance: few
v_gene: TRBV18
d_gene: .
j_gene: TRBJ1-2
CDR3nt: TGTGCCAGCTCACATCGACAGGCCCAATATGGCTACACCTTC
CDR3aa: CASSHRQAQYGYTF

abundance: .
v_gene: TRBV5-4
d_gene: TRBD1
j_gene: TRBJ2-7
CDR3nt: TGTGCCAGCAGCTCTCCGGGACAGGGGGCCGGCGAGCAGTACTTC
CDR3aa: CASSSPGQGAGEQYF

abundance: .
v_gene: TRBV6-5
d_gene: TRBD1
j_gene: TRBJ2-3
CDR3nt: TGTGCCAGCAGCGCCAGGGGGGATACGCAGTATTTT
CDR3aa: CASSARGDTQYF

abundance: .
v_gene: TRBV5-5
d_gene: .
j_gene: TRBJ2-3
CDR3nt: TGTGCCAGCAGCTTAGAAGCCAAATCCGGAGATACGCAGTATTTT
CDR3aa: CASSLEAKSGDTQYF

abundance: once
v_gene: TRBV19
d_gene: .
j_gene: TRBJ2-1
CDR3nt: TGTGCCAGTAGTATGTGGGGAGACAATGAGCAGTTCTTC
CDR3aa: CASSMWGDNEQFF

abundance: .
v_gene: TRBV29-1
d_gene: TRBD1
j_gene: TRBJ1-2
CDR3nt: TGCAGCGTTGATAAAGGGACAGGGAACTATGGCTACACCTTC
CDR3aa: CSVDKGTGNYGYTF

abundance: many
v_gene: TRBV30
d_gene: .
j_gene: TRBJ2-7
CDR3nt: TGTGCCTGGAGTCCCGCGGTCTCCTACGAGCAGTACTTC
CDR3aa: CAWSPAVSYEQYF

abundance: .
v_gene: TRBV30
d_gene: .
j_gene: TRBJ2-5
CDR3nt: TGTGCCTGGAGTATTTATGGGCAGCAAGAGACCCAGTACTTC
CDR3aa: CAWSIYGQQETQYF

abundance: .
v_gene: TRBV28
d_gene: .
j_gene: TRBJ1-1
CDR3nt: TGTGCCAGCAGAATGCACGGTAACACTGAAGCTTTCTTT
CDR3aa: CASRMHGNTEAFF

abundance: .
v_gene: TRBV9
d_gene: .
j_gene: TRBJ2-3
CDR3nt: TGTGCCAGCAGCGTAAAGACAGGAACAGATACGCAGTATTTT
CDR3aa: CASSVKTGTDTQYF

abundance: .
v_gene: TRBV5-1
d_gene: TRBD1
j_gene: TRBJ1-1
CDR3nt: TGCGCCAGCAGCTTAGGCAGGACAGGGGCCACTGAAGCTTTCTTT
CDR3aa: CASSLGRTGATEAFF

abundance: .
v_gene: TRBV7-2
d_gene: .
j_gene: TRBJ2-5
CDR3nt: TGTGCCAGCAGCTGGGCTCAAGAGACCCAGTACTTC
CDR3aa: CASSWAQETQYF

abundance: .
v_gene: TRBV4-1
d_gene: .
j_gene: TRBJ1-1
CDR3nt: TGCGCCAGCAGCCATGGTAGAGGACAGCATGAAGCTTTCTTT
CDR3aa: CASSHGRGQHEAFF

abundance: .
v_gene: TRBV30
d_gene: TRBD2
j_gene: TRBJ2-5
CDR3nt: TGTGCCTGGAGTGTACGGGGGGTAGGGAAAGAGACCCAGTACTTC
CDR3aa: CAWSVRGVGKETQYF

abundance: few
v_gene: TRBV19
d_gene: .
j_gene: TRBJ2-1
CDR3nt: TGTGCCAGTAGTATCCCGGGTTACAATGAGCAGTTCTTC
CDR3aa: CASSIPGYNEQFF

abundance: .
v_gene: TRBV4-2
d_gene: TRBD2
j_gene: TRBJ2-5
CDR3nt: TGTGCCAGCAGCCAAGTCGCCTCAGCGGGGGGGACGGGAGAGACCCAGTACTTC
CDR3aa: CASSQVASAGGTGETQYF

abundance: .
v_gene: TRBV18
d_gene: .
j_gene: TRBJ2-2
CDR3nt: TGTGCCAGCTCACCCGTCGCGCCCGGGGAGCTGTTTTTT
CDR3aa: CASSPVAPGELFF

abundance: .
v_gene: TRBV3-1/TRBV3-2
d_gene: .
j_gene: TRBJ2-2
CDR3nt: TGTGCCAGCAGCCTTGGGAGGCAGCGGGGGGAGCTGTTTTTT
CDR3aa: CASSLGRQRGELFF

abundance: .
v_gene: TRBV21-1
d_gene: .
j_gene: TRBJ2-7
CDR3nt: TGTGCCAGCAGCACCCCCGTTGGAGCCTACGAGCAGTACTTC
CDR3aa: CASSTPVGAYEQYF

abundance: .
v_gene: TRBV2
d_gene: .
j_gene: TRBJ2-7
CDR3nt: TGTGCCAGCACAAGACTCCCTTCTTACGAGCAGTACTTC
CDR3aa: CASTRLPSYEQYF

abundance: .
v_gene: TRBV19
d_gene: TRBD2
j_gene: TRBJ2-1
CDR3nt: TGTGCCAGTAGTATTAGGTTGACTAGCGGGAGGTCTGAGCAGTTCTTC
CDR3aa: CASSIRLTSGRSEQFF

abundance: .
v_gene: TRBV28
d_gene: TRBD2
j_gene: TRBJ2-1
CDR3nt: TGTGCCAGCAGTTTAGGACTAGCGGGAACGCAGTTCTTC
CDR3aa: CASSLGLAGTQFF

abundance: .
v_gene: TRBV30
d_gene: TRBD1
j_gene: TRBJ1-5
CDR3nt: TGTGCCTGGAGTACCGGACAGGTCAGCAATCAGCCCCAGCATTTT
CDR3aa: CAWSTGQVSNQPQHF

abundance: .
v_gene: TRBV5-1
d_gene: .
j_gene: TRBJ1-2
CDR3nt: TGCGCCAGCAGCTTGGATTCCGCGGGCCCGGGGGGCTACACCTTC
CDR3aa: CASSLDSAGPGGYTF

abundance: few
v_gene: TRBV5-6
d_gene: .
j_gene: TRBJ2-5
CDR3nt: TGTGCCAGCAGCTTGGGTCTCCAAGAGACCCAGTACTTC
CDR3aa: CASSLGLQETQYF

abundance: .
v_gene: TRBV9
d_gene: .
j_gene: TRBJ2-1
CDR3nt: TGTGCCAGCAGCGTGGCGGGGCTCCCGAACAATGAGCAGTTCTTC
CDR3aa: CASSVAGLPNNEQFF

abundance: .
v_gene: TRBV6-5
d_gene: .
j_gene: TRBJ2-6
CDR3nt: TGTGCCAGCAGGGACAAGGGGTCCGGGGCCAACGTCCTGACTTTC
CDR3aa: CASRDKGSGANVLTF

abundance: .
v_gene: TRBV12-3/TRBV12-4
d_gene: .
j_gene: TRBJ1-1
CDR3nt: TGTGCCAGCAGTTTTGGGCGGAACACTGAAGCTTTCTTT
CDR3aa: CASSFGRNTEAFF

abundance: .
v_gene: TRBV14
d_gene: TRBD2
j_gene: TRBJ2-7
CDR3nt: TGTGCCAGCAGCTTTACTAGCGGTCCCGAGTACGAGCAGTACTTC
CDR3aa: CASSFTSGPEYEQYF

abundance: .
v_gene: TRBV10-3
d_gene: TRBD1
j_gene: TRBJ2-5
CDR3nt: TGTGCCATCAGGGAGACAGGGGAAGAGACCCAGTACTTC
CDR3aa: CAIRETGEETQYF

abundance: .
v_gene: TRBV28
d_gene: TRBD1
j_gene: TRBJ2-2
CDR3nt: TGTGCCAGCAGCCTAAGGGACAGGGCCACCGGGGAGCTGTTTTTT
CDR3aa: CASSLRDRATGELFF